The 9 T cell receptor beta chains given below trace back to one sample, sequenced in a study of shared clonotypes between healthy human individuals. Sequenced by immunoSEQ multiplex PCR; TCRdb stores in-frame clones only, minus some. Among roughly 1,000,000 clones listed, around three quarters were seen once. Sequences were obtained from memory CD4+ T cells from PBMCs. The subset is: CD45RA-negative fraction. The receptors derive from a man aged 18 to 29 in good health. Some clones in this sample may be carry-over from other donors' samples.

The chain uses TRBV7-3 and TRBJ2-5; D possibly corresponds to TRBD2 (6 bases). TRBJ2-7 matches the DNA end more closely, so the J call is doubtful. Germline loops: CDR1 SGHTA, CDR2 FQGTGA. The CDR3 length is 14 residues. DNA for the CDR3: TGTGCCAGCAGCCTCAGTGGGGGGTCCTACGAGCAGTACTTC. Protein sequence: CASSLSGGSYEQYF.

The chain is built from TRBV18 and TRBJ1-1; D unclear. V dropped 3 bases and J dropped 0 bases, with 11 bases sitting between them. The CDR3 runs 15 residues. In germline, CDR1 is KGHSH, CDR2 LQKENI. Here the CDR3 reads CASSPTSQMNTEAFF. CDR3 DNA: TGTGCCAGCTCACCGACCTCACAGATGAACACTGAAGCTTTCTTT. Complete variable domain (other parts from reference TRBV18 and TRBJ1-1): NAGVMQNPRHLVRRRGQEARLRCSPMKGHSHVYWYRQLPEEGLKFMVYLQKENIIDESGMPKERFSAEFPKEGPSILRIQQVVRGDSAAYFCASSPTSQMNTEAFFGQGTRLTVV.

The rearrangement links TRBV27 to TRBJ2-7; D perhaps matches TRBD2 (6 bases). V was shortened by 2 bases and J by 5 bases, with 16 bases between the two germline ends. The CDR3 spans 15 residues. Per germline, CDR1 MNHEY and CDR2 SMNVEV (reference sequence). CDR3 DNA: TGTGCCAGCAGTTTACTGGGGCACGGGGGAAACGAGCAGTACTTC. Protein sequence: CASSLLGHGGNEQYF.

The chain is built from TRBV28 and TRBJ2-7, with D perhaps TRBD1 (6 bases). The germline V gene encodes CDR1 MDHEN and CDR2 SYDVKM. V shed 4 bases and J shed 4 bases, with 14 bases lying between them. The CDR3 consists of 14 residues. The CDR3 sequence is CASSSGQIGYEQYF. DNA of the CDR3: TGTGCCAGCAGTTCCGGACAGATCGGGTACGAGCAGTACTTC.

The chain is built from TRBV20-1 and TRBJ1-1, with a weak D call TRBD1 (5 bases). The CDR3 totals 10 residues. Germline-derived CDR1 and CDR2 are DFQATT and SNEGSKA (reference sequence). Written as DNA, the CDR3 is TGCAGCTCAAGAGCCCGGGGGGCTTTCTTT. Its translation: CSSRARGAFF.

The genes are TRBV15 and TRBJ2-5; 7 bases line up with TRBD1. The germline gives CDR1 LNHNV, CDR2 YYDKDF (reference sequence). This CDR3 has 15 amino acids. J lost 1 base, V lost 5 bases, and 7 bases had no gene match. CDR3 sequence reads: CATSRGGAVQETQYF. As DNA, the CDR3 is TGTGCCACCAGCCGAGGGGGCGCCGTCCAAGAGACCCAGTACTTC. Supplemented by reference TRBV15 and TRBJ2-5, the full variable domain reads DAMVIQNPRYQVTQFGKPVTLSCSQTLNHNVMYWYQQKSSQAPKLLFHYYDKDFNNEADTPDNFQSRRPNTSFCFLDIRSPGLGDTAMYLCATSRGGAVQETQYFGPGTRLLVL.

V is TRBV4-2 and J is TRBJ1-3; no definite D call. V was cut by 2 bases and J by 4 bases, with 15 bases left in between. This CDR3 region has 16 residues. Germline values: CDR1 LGHNA, CDR2 YNFKEQ. Here the CDR3 DNA reads TGTGCCAGCAGCCAACGCTCGTCAGGCGGGGGAAACACCATATATTTT. This sequence encodes CASSQRSSGGGNTIYF.

This clone was recorded a few times. Other nucleotide sequences in the sample specify the same CDR3. The chain carries TRBV18 and TRBJ2-7; D unclear. Germline V CDR1 and CDR2: KGHSH, LQKENI. Trimming took 3 bases from V and 2 from J, leaving 5 bases between them. CDR3 size: 12 residues. CDR3 protein: CASSPDPYEQYF. The CDR3 DNA reads as TGTGCCAGCTCACCGGACCCCTACGAGCAGTACTTC.

This chain links TRBV5-1 with TRBJ2-5; unclear D gene. From germline, CDR1 is SGHRS and CDR2 YFSETQ. This CDR3 has 15 residues. The V gene lost 4 bases and the J gene lost 4 bases, with 17 bases spanning the gap. CDR3 sequence reads: CASSPNPSKGETQYF. CDR3 coding DNA: TGCGCCAGCAGCCCTAATCCATCGAAGGGAGAGACCCAGTACTTC.